This T cell receptor beta chain derives from a study of T cell responses to AZD1222 COVID-19 vaccine. General study findings and limits: Increased Spike-specific TCR breadth and depth were observed after two AZD1222 doses. Nearly half of spike-specific TCRs reportedly go after variant regions that carry no mutations. The study identified only a handful of AZD1222 recipients as seropositive at baseline. Clonal diversity may have been underestimated in mostly white British donors.

Comment on this clone: No antigen is known for it.

The data were produced by immunoSEQ multiplex PCR, yet TCRdb's version contains in-frame clones alone and is incomplete. The sample includes 180,000 or so clones, 92% of them seen just once. Trimming stripped 4 bases from V and 7 bases from J, with 10 bases between. The CDR3 is 12 amino acids. CDR1 and CDR2 (germline): LGHDT, YNNKEL (reference sequence). The sequencing used peripheral blood, collected 28 days after the second AZD1222 dose. The clonotype originates from an adult who received the AZD1222 COVID-19 vaccine. This sequence joins TRBV3-1 (or the pseudogene TRBV3-2) and TRBJ1-2; D ambiguous. The CDR3 nucleotides are TGTGCCAGCAGCCCTGGGAAGGGTGGCTACACCTTC. This sequence encodes CASSPGKGGYTF.